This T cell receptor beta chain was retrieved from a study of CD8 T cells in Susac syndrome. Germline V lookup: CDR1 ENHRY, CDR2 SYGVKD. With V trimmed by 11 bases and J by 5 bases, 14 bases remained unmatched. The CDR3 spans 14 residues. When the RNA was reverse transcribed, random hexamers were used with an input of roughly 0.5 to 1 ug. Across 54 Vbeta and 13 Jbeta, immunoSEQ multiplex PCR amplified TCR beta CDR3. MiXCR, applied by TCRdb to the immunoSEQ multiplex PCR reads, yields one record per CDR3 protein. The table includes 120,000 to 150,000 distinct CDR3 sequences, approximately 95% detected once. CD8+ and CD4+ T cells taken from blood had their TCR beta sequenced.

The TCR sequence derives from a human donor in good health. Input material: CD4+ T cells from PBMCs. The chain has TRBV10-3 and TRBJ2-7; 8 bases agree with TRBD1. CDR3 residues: CALKSGQGSHEQYF. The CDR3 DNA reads TGTGCCCTCAAATCCGGACAGGGATCCCACGAGCAGTACTTC.